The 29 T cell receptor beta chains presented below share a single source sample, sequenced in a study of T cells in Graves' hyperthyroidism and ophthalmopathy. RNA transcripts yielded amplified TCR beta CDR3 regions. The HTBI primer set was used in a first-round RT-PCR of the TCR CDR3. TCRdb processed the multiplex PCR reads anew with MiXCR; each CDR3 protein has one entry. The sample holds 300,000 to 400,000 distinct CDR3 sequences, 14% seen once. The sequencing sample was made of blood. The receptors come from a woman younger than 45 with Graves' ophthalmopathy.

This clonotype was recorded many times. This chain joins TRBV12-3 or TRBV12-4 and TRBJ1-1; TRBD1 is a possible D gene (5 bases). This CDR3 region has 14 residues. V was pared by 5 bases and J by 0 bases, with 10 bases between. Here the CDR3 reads CASSQGELNTEAFF. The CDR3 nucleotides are TGTGCCAGCAGTCAGGGAGAATTGAACACTGAAGCTTTCTTT.

For the CDR3, the DNA is TGCGCCAGCACCGCGGGGGGGACCGGCACAGATACGCAGTATTTT. Amino acid sequence: CASTAGGTGTDTQYF. The V and J genes are TRBV5-1 and TRBJ2-3; 9 positions match TRBD2. The ends lost 6 bases at V and 1 base at J; junction bases unmatched: 6. Germline CDR1 reads SGHRS; CDR2 reads YFSETQ. The CDR3 consists of 15 residues.

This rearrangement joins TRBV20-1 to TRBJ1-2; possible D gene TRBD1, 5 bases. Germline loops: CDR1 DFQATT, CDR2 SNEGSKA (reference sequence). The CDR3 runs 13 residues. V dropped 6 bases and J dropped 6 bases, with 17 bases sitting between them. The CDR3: CSATGGTVDGYTF. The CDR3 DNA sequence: TGCAGTGCCACAGGAGGGACGGTGGATGGCTACACCTTC.

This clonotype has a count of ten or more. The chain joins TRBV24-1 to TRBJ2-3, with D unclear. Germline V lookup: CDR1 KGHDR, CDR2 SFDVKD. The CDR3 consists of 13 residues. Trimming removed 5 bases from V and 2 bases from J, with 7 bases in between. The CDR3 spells CATSVGHTDTQYF. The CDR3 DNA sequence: TGTGCCACCAGTGTAGGCCACACAGATACGCAGTATTTT.

CDR3 residues: CASSLPTVSYEQYF. The DNA for the CDR3 is TGTGCCAGCAGTCTGCCGACAGTTTCCTACGAGCAGTACTTC. The J gene is TRBJ2-7, the V gene TRBV6-1, with D maybe TRBD1 (5 bases). The V end lost 5 bases, the J end lost 1 base, and 12 bases lay between the germline ends. Germline-derived CDR1 and CDR2 are MNHNS and SASEGT. The CDR3 is 14 amino acids.

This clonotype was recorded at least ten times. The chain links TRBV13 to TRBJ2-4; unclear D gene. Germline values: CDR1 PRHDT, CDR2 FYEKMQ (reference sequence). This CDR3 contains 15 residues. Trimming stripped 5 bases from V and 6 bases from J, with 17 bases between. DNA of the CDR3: TGTGCCAGCAGCACCCGAGGATCCGGCGGAAACATTCAGTACTTC. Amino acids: CASSTRGSGGNIQYF.

CDR3 nucleotide sequence: TGCGCCAGCAGTGAGATTTTGAGGGGACAAGTGCTTCGTGGCTACACCTTC. Translated: CASSEILRGQVLRGYTF. The chain links TRBV10-2 to TRBJ1-2; possibly TRBD1 for D (6 bases). Trimming stripped 2 bases from V and 7 bases from J, with 23 bases between. Germline V gene data show CDR1 as WSHSY and CDR2 as SAAADI. The CDR3 totals 17 residues.

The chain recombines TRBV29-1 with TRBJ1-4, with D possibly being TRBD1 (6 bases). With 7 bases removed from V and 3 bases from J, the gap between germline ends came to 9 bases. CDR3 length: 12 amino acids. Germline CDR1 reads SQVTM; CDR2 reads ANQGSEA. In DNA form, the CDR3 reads TGCAGCGGACAGGCCCCTAATGAAAAACTGTTTTTT. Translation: CSGQAPNEKLFF.

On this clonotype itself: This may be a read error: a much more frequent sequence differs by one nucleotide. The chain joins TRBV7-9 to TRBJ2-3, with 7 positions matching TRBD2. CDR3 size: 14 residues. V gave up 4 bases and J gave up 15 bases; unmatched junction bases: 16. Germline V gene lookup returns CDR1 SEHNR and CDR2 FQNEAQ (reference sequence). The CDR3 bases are TGTGCCAGCAGCTCGGGACCAGCGGGGCGTCGGCGATATTTT. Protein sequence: CASSSGPAGRRRYF.

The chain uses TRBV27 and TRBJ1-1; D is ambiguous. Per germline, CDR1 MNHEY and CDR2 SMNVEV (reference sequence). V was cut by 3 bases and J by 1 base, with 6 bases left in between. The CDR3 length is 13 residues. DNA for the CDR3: TGTGCCAGCAGTTTTTACTGGAACACTGAAGCTTTCTTT. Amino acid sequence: CASSFYWNTEAFF.

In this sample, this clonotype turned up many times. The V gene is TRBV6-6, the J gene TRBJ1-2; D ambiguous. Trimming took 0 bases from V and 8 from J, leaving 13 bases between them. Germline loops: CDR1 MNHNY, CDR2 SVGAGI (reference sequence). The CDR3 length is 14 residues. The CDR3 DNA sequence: TGTGCCAGCAGTTACTCGAGAGCAGCCTGGGGCTACACCTTC. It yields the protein CASSYSRAAWGYTF.

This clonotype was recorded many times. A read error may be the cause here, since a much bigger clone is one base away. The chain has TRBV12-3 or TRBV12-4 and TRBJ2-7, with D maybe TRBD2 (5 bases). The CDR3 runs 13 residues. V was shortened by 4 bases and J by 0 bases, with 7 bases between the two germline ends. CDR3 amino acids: CASSSGNSYEQYF. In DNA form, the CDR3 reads TGTGCCAGCAGTTCCGGGAACTCCTACGAGCAGTACTTC.

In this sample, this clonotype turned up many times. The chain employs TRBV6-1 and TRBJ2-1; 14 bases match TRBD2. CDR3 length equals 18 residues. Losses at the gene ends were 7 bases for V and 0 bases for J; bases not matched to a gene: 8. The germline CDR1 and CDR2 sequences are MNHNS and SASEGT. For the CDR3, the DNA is TGTGCCAGCATTCCGGGACTAGCGGGGGCGTACTCCTACAATGAGCAGTTCTTC. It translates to CASIPGLAGAYSYNEQFF.

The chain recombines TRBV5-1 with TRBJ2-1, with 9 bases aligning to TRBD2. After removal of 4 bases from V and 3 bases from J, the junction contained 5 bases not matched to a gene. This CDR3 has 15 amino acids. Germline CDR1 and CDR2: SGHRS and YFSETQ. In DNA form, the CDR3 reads TGCGCCAGCAGCGCTAGCGGGGCTAACTACAATGAGCAGTTCTTC. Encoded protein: CASSASGANYNEQFF.

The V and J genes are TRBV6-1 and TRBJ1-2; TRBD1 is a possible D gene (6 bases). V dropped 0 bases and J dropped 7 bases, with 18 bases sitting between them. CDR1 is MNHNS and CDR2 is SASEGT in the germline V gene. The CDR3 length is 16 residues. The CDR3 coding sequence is TGTGCCAGCAGTGAAGCGCAGGGGACCCTCCTCGGTGGCTACACCTTC. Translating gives CASSEAQGTLLGGYTF.

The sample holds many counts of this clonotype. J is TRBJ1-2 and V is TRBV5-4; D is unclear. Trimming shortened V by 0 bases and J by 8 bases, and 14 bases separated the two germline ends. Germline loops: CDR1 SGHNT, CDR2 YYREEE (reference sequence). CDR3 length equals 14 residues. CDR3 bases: TGTGCCAGCAGCTTGGCCGGCGGATTCGGGGGCTACACCTTC. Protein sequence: CASSLAGGFGGYTF.

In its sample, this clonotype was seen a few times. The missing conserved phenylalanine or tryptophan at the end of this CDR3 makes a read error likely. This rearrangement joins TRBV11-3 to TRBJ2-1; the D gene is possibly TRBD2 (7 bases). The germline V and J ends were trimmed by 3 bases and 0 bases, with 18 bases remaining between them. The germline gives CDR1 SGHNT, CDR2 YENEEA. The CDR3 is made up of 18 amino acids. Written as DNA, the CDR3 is TGTGCCAGCAGCTTCCCTGGCGGGGGCCCACCCTCCTACAATGAGCAGTTCTCC. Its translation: CASSFPGGGPPSYNEQFS.

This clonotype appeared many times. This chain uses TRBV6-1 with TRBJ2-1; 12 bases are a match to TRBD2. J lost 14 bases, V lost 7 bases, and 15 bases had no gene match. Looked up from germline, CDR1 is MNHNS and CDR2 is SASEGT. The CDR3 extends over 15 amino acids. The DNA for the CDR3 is TGTGCCAGCAAACATACAGGACTAGCGGGGCTGGAGAAGTTCTTC. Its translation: CASKHTGLAGLEKFF.

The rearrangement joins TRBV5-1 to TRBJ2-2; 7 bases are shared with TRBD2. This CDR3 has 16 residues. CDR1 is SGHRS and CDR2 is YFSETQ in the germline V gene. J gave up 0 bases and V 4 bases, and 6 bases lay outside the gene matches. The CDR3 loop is CASSKQRGTNTGELFF. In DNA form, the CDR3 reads TGCGCCAGCAGCAAGCAGCGGGGCACGAACACCGGGGAGCTGTTTTTT.

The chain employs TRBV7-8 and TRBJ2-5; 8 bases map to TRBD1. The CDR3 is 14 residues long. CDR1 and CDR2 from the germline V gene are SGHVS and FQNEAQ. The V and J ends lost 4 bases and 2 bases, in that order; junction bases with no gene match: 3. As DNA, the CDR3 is TGTGCCAGCAGCTCCTGGACAGGGCAAGAGACCCAGTACTTC. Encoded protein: CASSSWTGQETQYF.

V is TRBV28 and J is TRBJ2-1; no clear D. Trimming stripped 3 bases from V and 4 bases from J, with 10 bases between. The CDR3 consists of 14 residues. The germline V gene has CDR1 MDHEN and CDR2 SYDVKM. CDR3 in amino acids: CASSFRRAYNEQFF. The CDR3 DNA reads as TGTGCCAGCAGTTTCAGACGGGCGTACAATGAGCAGTTCTTC.

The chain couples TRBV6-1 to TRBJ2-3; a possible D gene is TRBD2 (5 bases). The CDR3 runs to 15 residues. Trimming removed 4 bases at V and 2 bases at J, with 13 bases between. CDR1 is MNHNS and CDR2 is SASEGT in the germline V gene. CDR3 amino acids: CASSGLGASTDTQYF. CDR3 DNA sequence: TGTGCCAGCAGTGGCTTGGGAGCTTCCACAGATACGCAGTATTTT.

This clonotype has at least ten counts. CDR3 residues: CSASRPGDQPQHF. The CDR3 DNA sequence: TGCAGTGCTAGTCGTCCGGGAGATCAGCCCCAGCATTTT. V usage is TRBV20-1 and J usage is TRBJ1-5; D remains unclear. V lost 3 bases and J lost 5, with 11 bases in between. CDR1 and CDR2 (germline): DFQATT, SNEGSKA (reference sequence). The CDR3 is 13 residues long.

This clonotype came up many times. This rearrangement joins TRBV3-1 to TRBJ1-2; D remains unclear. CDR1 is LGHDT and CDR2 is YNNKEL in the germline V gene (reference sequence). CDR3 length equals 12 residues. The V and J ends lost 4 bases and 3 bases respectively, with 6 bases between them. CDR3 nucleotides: TGTGCCAGCAGCCCCGGTTACTATGGCTACACCTTC. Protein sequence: CASSPGYYGYTF.

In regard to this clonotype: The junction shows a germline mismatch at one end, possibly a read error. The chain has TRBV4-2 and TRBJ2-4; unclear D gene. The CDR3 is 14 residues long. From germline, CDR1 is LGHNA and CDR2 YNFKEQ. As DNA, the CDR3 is TGTGCCAGCAGCCGAGCTCCTAGAGACACCGATCAGGACTTC. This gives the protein CASSRAPRDTDQDF.

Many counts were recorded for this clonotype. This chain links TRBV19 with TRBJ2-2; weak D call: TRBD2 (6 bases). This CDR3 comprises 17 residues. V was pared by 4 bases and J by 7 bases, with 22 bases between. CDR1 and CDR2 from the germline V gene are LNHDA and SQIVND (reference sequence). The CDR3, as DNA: TGTGCCAGTAGTAGCTGGGTCTCCGGGAGCGGAGGCGGGGAGCTGTTTTTT. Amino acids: CASSSWVSGSGGGELFF.

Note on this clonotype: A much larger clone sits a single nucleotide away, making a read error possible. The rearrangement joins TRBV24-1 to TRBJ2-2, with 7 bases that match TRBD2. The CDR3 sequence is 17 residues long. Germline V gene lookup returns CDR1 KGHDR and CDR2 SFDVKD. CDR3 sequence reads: CATSDTGPAGYTRELFF. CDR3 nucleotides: TGTGCCACCAGTGACACGGGGCCAGCGGGATACACCAGGGAGCTGTTTTTT.

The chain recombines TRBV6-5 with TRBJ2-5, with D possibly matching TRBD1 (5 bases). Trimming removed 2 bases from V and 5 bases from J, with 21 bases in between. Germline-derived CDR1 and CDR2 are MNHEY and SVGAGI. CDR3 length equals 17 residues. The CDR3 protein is CASSYIPWGSLMETQYF. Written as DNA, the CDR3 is TGTGCCAGCAGTTACATCCCCTGGGGCTCCCTTATGGAGACCCAGTACTTC.

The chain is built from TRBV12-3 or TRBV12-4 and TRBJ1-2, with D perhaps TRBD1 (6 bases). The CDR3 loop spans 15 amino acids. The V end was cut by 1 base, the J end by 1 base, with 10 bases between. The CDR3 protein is CASSLGTAFNYGYTF. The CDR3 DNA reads TGTGCCAGCAGTTTAGGGACAGCCTTTAACTATGGCTACACCTTC.